This TCR beta chain was observed in a study of cytomegalovirus exposure and HLA in healthy donors. Study-level information: Within the Caucasian-associated ancestry cluster were roughly 79% of the 350 to 400 genotyped donors. Study findings and constraints: Several V segments, TRBV6-2 and TRBV6-3 among them, could not be told apart and were dropped. Judged likely to be a sequencing artifact was a cluster of highly shared sequence variants.

Comments on this clone: Its antigen is not known.

V shed 6 bases and J shed 0 bases, with 3 bases lying between them. This CDR3 spans 13 amino acids. Germline V CDR1 and CDR2: MNHNS, SASEGT. The PCR made use of 60 Vbeta and 13 Jbeta primers. TCRdb's copy holds only in-frame clones and misses some; the assay was immunoSEQ multiplex PCR. The sample has roughly 100,000 clones, 76% seen once. The specimen sequenced was PBMCs. This chain joins TRBV6-1 and TRBJ2-6; D not certain. The clonotype originates from a man aged 35 to 55 in good health and CMV-seropositive. The CDR3 spells CASSLSGANVLTF. The CDR3 nucleotides read TGTGCCAGCAGCCTCTCTGGGGCCAACGTCCTGACTTTC.